A selection of T cell receptor beta chains follows, all from one sample in a study of T-cell memory formation after mild COVID-19. TCRdb redid the calling of the 5' RACE reads with MiXCR, one entry per CDR3 protein. The profile shows hundreds of thousands of distinct CDR3 sequences, roughly 22% of them singletons. Sequencing was done on a sample of PBMCs or a T cell subset sorted from them (not recorded which). The source of these receptors is an adult woman who had mild COVID-19 (a few samples of this study predate the infection). Cell type and time point are not known. CDR3s include the opening cysteine and the closing phenylalanine or tryptophan. Clone sizes are given selectively: once, few, many, or a class where the clone is expanded.

abundance: -; v_gene: TRBV7-2; CDR3aa: CASSPTGGGTGELFF
abundance: -; v_gene: TRBV7-9; CDR3aa: CASSLVSDPEAFF
abundance: -; v_gene: TRBV6-6; CDR3aa: CASRGQTHSGANVLTF
abundance: -; v_gene: TRBV20-1; CDR3aa: CSARDFSSAGELFF
abundance: -; v_gene: TRBV7-3; CDR3aa: CASSPTSIRTDTQYF
abundance: few; v_gene: TRBV7-3; CDR3aa: CASSTRNGQEQYF
abundance: -; v_gene: TRBV4-1; CDR3aa: CASSRRLAGGPDTQYF
abundance: -; v_gene: TRBV4-2; CDR3aa: CASSQDYGGELFF
abundance: -; v_gene: TRBV7-2; CDR3aa: CASSLYGGRTSYEQYF
abundance: few; v_gene: TRBV20-1; CDR3aa: CSASGRGNEKLFF
abundance: -; v_gene: TRBV7-2; CDR3aa: CASSPRIGTDTQYF
abundance: -; v_gene: TRBV24-1; CDR3aa: CATSDGASTGTNEKLFF
abundance: -; v_gene: TRBV11-2; CDR3aa: CASSLGMKRDRTSNEKLFF
abundance: once; v_gene: TRBV7-9; CDR3aa: CASSQYPTVNTEAFF
abundance: few; v_gene: TRBV6-1; CDR3aa: CASSDFLSRVPEQYF
abundance: many; v_gene: TRBV5-1; CDR3aa: CASSPGQGQETQYF